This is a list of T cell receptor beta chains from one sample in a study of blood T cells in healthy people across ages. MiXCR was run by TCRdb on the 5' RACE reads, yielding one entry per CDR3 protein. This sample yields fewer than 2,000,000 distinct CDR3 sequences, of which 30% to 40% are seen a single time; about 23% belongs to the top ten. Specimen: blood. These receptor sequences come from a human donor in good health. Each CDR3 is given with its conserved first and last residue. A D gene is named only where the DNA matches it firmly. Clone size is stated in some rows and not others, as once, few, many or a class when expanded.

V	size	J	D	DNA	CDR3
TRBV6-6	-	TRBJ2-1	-	TGTGCCAGCAGGCCCACCGCGGGGGCGTATGGCGATGAGCAGTTCTTC	CASRPTAGAYGDEQFF
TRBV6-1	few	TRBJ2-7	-	TGTGCCATCCGACGATTGAGCAGGGTGTACGAGCAGTACTTC	CAIRRLSRVYEQYF
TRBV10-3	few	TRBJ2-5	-	TGTGCCACCAGCCAAAGTGGAGAGACCCAGTACTTC	CATSQSGETQYF
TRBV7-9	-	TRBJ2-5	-	TGTGCCAGCAGCTTGGGCATTGGCTTTGAGGACCAGTACTTC	CASSLGIGFEDQYF
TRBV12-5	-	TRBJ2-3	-	TGTGCTGGTGGTTTGAGCCCATTAGCCAAAAACATTCAGTATTTT	CAGGLSPLAKNIQYF
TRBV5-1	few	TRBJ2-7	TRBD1	TGCGCCAGCAGCCCCCGCACATCCGGGACAGGGGCCTACGAGCAGTACTTC	CASSPRTSGTGAYEQYF
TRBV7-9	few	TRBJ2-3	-	TGTGCCAGCAGCCCCGCCCTAGCGAGAAGCACAGATACGCAGTATTTT	CASSPALARSTDTQYF
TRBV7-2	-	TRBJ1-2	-	TGTGCCAGCAGTCTTTCTAATCAGATCAACTATGGCTACACCTTC	CASSLSNQINYGYTF
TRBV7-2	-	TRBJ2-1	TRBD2	TGTGCCAGCAGCTGTAGCGGGGTCAGCTACGAGCAGTTCTTC	CASSCSGVSYEQFF
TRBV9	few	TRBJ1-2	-	TGTGCCAGCAGCGTAGACGCACAGGGTCACTATGGCTACACCTTC	CASSVDAQGHYGYTF
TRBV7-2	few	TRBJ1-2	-	TGTGCCAGCAGCCGCGCGGGCAGGGGCTATGGCTACACCTTC	CASSRAGRGYGYTF
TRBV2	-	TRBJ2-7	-	TGTGCCAGCAGCCCTAACATAAGGGCGTACGAGCAGTACTTC	CASSPNIRAYEQYF
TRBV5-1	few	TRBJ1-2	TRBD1	TGCGCCAGCAGCTGGGGACAGCGAGAAGGCGGCTACACCTTC	CASSWGQREGGYTF
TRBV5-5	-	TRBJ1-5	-	TGTGCCAGCAGCTTGTCGGGGGCCTTCAATCAGCCCCAGCATTTT	CASSLSGAFNQPQHF
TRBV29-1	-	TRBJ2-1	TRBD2	TGCAGCGTGGGCGGACTAGCGGGGTTCTACAATGAGCAGTTCTTC	CSVGGLAGFYNEQFF
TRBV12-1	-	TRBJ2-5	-	TGTGCCAGCAGCTTTCCCGCGACAGACGTAAAAGAGACCCAGTACTTC	CASSFPATDVKETQYF
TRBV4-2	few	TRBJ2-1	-	TGTGCCAGCAGCCAAGAATTAGCTGACAATGAGCAGTTCTTC	CASSQELADNEQFF
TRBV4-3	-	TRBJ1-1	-	TGCGCCAGCAGCCAAAACACGGTTGGGCCCGGTGAAGCTTTCTTT	CASSQNTVGPGEAFF
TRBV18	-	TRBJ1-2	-	TGCGCCAGCTCCCACAGGGATAGTGGCTACACCTTC	CASSHRDSGYTF
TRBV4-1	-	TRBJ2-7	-	TGCGCCAGCAGCCAAGAGGCAGGGCCCCACGAGCAGTACTTC	CASSQEAGPHEQYF
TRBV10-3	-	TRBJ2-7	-	TGTGCCATCGCAGGGATCCACGAGCAGTACTTC	CAIAGIHEQYF
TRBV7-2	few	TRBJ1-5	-	TGTGCCAGCAGCTACTCGACAGAGATTGGCCCCCGGCATTTT	CASSYSTEIGPRHF
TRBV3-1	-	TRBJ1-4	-	TGTGCCAGCAGCCTTTGGGACCGTACCAATGAAAAACTGTTTTTT	CASSLWDRTNEKLFF
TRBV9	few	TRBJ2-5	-	TGTGCCAGCAGCCATGGACTATCCGGGGGAGAGCAGTACTTC	CASSHGLSGGEQYF
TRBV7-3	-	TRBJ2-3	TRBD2	TGTGCCAGCAGCTCCGGGGACCCTCGCGGGGGGACAGATACGCAGTATTTT	CASSSGDPRGGTDTQYF
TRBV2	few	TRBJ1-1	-	TGTGCCAGCAGTGCTTTTTTGGACACTGAAGCTTTCTTT	CASSAFLDTEAFF
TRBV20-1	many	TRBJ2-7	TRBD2	TGCAGCGGCGGGACTACCTACGAGCAGTACTTC	CSGGTTYEQYF
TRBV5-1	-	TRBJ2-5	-	TGCGCCAGCAGCAGGGAGGACTTAGAGACCCAGTACTTC	CASSREDLETQYF
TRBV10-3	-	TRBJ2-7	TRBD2	TGTGCCATCAGGGAGACAGCGGGGGGCAACAATGTTTATACCTACGAGCAGTACTTC	CAIRETAGGNNVYTYEQYF